These T cell receptor beta chains were read from a single sample in a study of identical twins. TCRdb used MiXCR to reprocess the 5' RACE reads, holding one entry per CDR3 protein. This sample has approximately 700,000 distinct CDR3 sequences, with 15% to 20% found just once. This sample also appeared in a second study, on T cells expressing NK-cell markers.

Sample: PBMCs. The receptors shown here come from a woman aged 18-29 years in good health. The CDR3 runs from the conserved cysteine through the conserved F or W. The order of the fields is D gene, clone size, J gene, V gene, CDR3 DNA, CDR3 protein. A D gene is named only where the DNA matches it firmly. Size tells how often a clone was seen (once, few, many) or the class of an expanded clone, and some rows leave it out.

D gene: -
clone size: few
J gene: TRBJ1-2
V gene: TRBV24-1
CDR3 DNA: TGTGCCACCAGTGATTACTTCTATGGCTACACCTTC
CDR3 protein: CATSDYFYGYTF

D gene: TRBD1
clone size: few
J gene: TRBJ1-2
V gene: TRBV20-1
CDR3 DNA: TGCAGTGCTAGGGAACAGGGGAGAGAGAAAGGCTACACCTTC
CDR3 protein: CSAREQGREKGYTF

D gene: TRBD1
clone size: few
J gene: TRBJ1-4
V gene: TRBV20-1
CDR3 DNA: TGCAGTGTTTGGGACAGGGCCGACGAAAAACTGTTTTTT
CDR3 protein: CSVWDRADEKLFF

D gene: TRBD2
clone size: few
J gene: TRBJ2-1
V gene: TRBV5-6
CDR3 DNA: TGTGCCAGCAGCTTGGTCCACAGCGGGGGGTTCTACAATGAGCAGTTCTTC
CDR3 protein: CASSLVHSGGFYNEQFF

D gene: -
clone size: few
J gene: TRBJ1-4
V gene: TRBV5-5
CDR3 DNA: TGTGCCAGCAGCTCCCTTGCGTCAACTAATGAAAAACTGTTTTTT
CDR3 protein: CASSSLASTNEKLFF

D gene: -
clone size: -
J gene: TRBJ2-3
V gene: TRBV20-1
CDR3 DNA: TGCAGTGCTAGAGATTCGTGGGGGGTGAGCACAGATACGCAGTATTTT
CDR3 protein: CSARDSWGVSTDTQYF

D gene: -
clone size: -
J gene: TRBJ2-3
V gene: TRBV2
CDR3 DNA: TGTGCCAGCATTACGACTAGATCCCCTAGCACAGATACGCAGTATTTT
CDR3 protein: CASITTRSPSTDTQYF

D gene: -
clone size: many
J gene: TRBJ2-1
V gene: TRBV5-1
CDR3 DNA: TGTGCCAGCAGCTTAGTCGGGAGAAATGAGCAGTTCTTC
CDR3 protein: CASSLVGRNEQFF

D gene: -
clone size: many
J gene: TRBJ1-1
V gene: TRBV12-3/TRBV12-4
CDR3 DNA: TGTGCCAGCAGGAAGATACAGGCTGAAGCTTTCTTT
CDR3 protein: CASRKIQAEAFF

D gene: -
clone size: -
J gene: TRBJ2-2
V gene: TRBV10-3
CDR3 DNA: TGTGCCGCCTATAGCGGAGGCACCGGGGAGCTGTTTTTT
CDR3 protein: CAAYSGGTGELFF

D gene: TRBD2
clone size: -
J gene: TRBJ2-3
V gene: TRBV20-1
CDR3 DNA: TGCAGTGCTAGAGATTGGGTGGGTTCTAGCGGATACACAGATACGCAGTATTTT
CDR3 protein: CSARDWVGSSGYTDTQYF

D gene: -
clone size: few
J gene: TRBJ1-1
V gene: TRBV29-1
CDR3 DNA: TGCAGCGTTTCCCGGGACGTGGGCACTGAAGCTTTCTTT
CDR3 protein: CSVSRDVGTEAFF

D gene: -
clone size: few
J gene: TRBJ2-1
V gene: TRBV20-1
CDR3 DNA: TGCAGTGGAAAGAGTCGGAGCTCCTACAATGAGCAGTTCTTC
CDR3 protein: CSGKSRSSYNEQFF

D gene: -
clone size: few
J gene: TRBJ2-2
V gene: TRBV29-1
CDR3 DNA: TGCAGCGTGGAGGGTGAATCGAACACCGGGGAGCTGTTTTTT
CDR3 protein: CSVEGESNTGELFF

D gene: -
clone size: many
J gene: TRBJ2-3
V gene: TRBV5-1
CDR3 DNA: TGCGCCAGCAGCTTGATGTCGGGCGGGGTTGGAGATACGCAGTATTTT
CDR3 protein: CASSLMSGGVGDTQYF

D gene: -
clone size: -
J gene: TRBJ2-7
V gene: TRBV12-3/TRBV12-4
CDR3 DNA: TGTGCCAGCAGGCGTGGACAGCTCTCCTACGAGCAGTACTTC
CDR3 protein: CASRRGQLSYEQYF

D gene: -
clone size: many
J gene: TRBJ1-2
V gene: TRBV11-2
CDR3 DNA: TGTGCCAGCAGCTGGACTTCTCGGGTTCGTGGAGGCTACACCTTC
CDR3 protein: CASSWTSRVRGGYTF

D gene: -
clone size: few
J gene: TRBJ2-7
V gene: TRBV7-6
CDR3 DNA: TGTGCCAGCAGTTCCGAGTCGGGGTCCTACGAGCAGTACTTC
CDR3 protein: CASSSESGSYEQYF

D gene: -
clone size: few
J gene: TRBJ2-1
V gene: TRBV24-1
CDR3 DNA: TGTGCCACCAGTGATCCCATGGGGGGCTCCTACAATGAGCAGTTCTTC
CDR3 protein: CATSDPMGGSYNEQFF

D gene: -
clone size: -
J gene: TRBJ2-5
V gene: TRBV29-1
CDR3 DNA: TGCAGCTACGCCGAAAAGACCCAGTACTTC
CDR3 protein: CSYAEKTQYF

D gene: -
clone size: few
J gene: TRBJ1-1
V gene: TRBV10-3
CDR3 DNA: TGTGCCATCACCGGGGGAAGCACTGAAGCTTTCTTT
CDR3 protein: CAITGGSTEAFF

D gene: -
clone size: few
J gene: TRBJ1-6
V gene: TRBV9
CDR3 DNA: TGTGCCAGCAGCCCCGGGACTCCGAGCTCCTATAATTCACCCCTCCACTTT
CDR3 protein: CASSPGTPSSYNSPLHF

D gene: -
clone size: -
J gene: TRBJ2-1
V gene: TRBV5-1
CDR3 DNA: TGCGCCAGCAGCCAAAGGCCCGGTAATGAGCAGTTCTTC
CDR3 protein: CASSQRPGNEQFF

D gene: TRBD1
clone size: -
J gene: TRBJ1-3
V gene: TRBV6-1
CDR3 DNA: TGTGCCAGCAGATTGGACAGGGGGGTCTCTGGAAACACCATATATTTT
CDR3 protein: CASRLDRGVSGNTIYF

D gene: -
clone size: -
J gene: TRBJ2-1
V gene: TRBV25-1
CDR3 DNA: TGTGCCAGCAGTGCCCTCGAGTGGACCAGACACAATGAGCAGTTCTTC
CDR3 protein: CASSALEWTRHNEQFF

D gene: -
clone size: few
J gene: TRBJ1-1
V gene: TRBV15
CDR3 DNA: TGTGCCACCAGCAGAGGACGGCTCGAAAGCACTGAAGCTTTCTTT
CDR3 protein: CATSRGRLESTEAFF

D gene: TRBD1
clone size: few
J gene: TRBJ2-7
V gene: TRBV20-1
CDR3 DNA: TGCAGTGCCAAGCCGGGACAGGGAATAATGGGTTGGAACCAGCAGTACTTC
CDR3 protein: CSAKPGQGIMGWNQQYF

D gene: -
clone size: -
J gene: TRBJ1-3
V gene: TRBV11-2
CDR3 DNA: TGTGCCAGCACCTTTACCGTTTACTCTGGAAACACCATATATTTT
CDR3 protein: CASTFTVYSGNTIYF

D gene: -
clone size: few
J gene: TRBJ1-4
V gene: TRBV15
CDR3 DNA: TGTGCCACCAGCAGAGCCCCCCCACTAACTAATGAAAAACTGTTTTTT
CDR3 protein: CATSRAPPLTNEKLFF

D gene: -
clone size: few
J gene: TRBJ1-1
V gene: TRBV20-1
CDR3 DNA: TGCAGTGCTAGACTCCCTGGGGTGGAAGCTTTCTTT
CDR3 protein: CSARLPGVEAFF

D gene: -
clone size: few
J gene: TRBJ2-3
V gene: TRBV7-2
CDR3 DNA: TGTGCCAGCAGGGGAGTTACAGATACGCAGTATTTT
CDR3 protein: CASRGVTDTQYF

D gene: -
clone size: many
J gene: TRBJ1-2
V gene: TRBV12-3/TRBV12-4
CDR3 DNA: TGTGCCAGCAGTTGGGCGTATGGCTACACCTTC
CDR3 protein: CASSWAYGYTF

D gene: TRBD2
clone size: few
J gene: TRBJ2-1
V gene: TRBV5-1
CDR3 DNA: TGCGCCAGCAGCTTGGTACCCCTAGCGGGGCTAGGGAATGAGCAGTTCTTC
CDR3 protein: CASSLVPLAGLGNEQFF

D gene: TRBD1
clone size: few
J gene: TRBJ2-5
V gene: TRBV20-1
CDR3 DNA: TGCAGTGCTACGCCGAGGGCAGGGGGAGAGACCCAGTACTTC
CDR3 protein: CSATPRAGGETQYF

D gene: TRBD1
clone size: few
J gene: TRBJ1-1
V gene: TRBV20-1
CDR3 DNA: TGCAGTGCTTCACAGGGGGCGCTTACTGAAGCTTTCTTT
CDR3 protein: CSASQGALTEAFF

D gene: -
clone size: -
J gene: TRBJ2-5
V gene: TRBV7-2
CDR3 DNA: TGTGCCAGCAGCTTTTCGCTGCGGCAAGAGACCCAGTACTTC
CDR3 protein: CASSFSLRQETQYF

D gene: -
clone size: few
J gene: TRBJ1-1
V gene: TRBV29-1
CDR3 DNA: TGCAGCGCGACGAAGGGGGAGAACACTGAAGCTTTCTTT
CDR3 protein: CSATKGENTEAFF

D gene: -
clone size: many
J gene: TRBJ2-1
V gene: TRBV5-1
CDR3 DNA: TGCGCCAGCACCTTCAGTCCCGCGGTGTATGAGCAGTTCTTC
CDR3 protein: CASTFSPAVYEQFF

D gene: -
clone size: few
J gene: TRBJ1-2
V gene: TRBV11-2
CDR3 DNA: TGTGCCAGCAGCTTAGTTACGGGGAACTATGGCTACACCTTC
CDR3 protein: CASSLVTGNYGYTF

D gene: TRBD1
clone size: few
J gene: TRBJ1-1
V gene: TRBV5-6
CDR3 DNA: TGTGCCAGCAGCACCTGGGACAGGGCGATCACTGAAGCTTTCTTT
CDR3 protein: CASSTWDRAITEAFF

D gene: TRBD2
clone size: few
J gene: TRBJ2-3
V gene: TRBV5-6
CDR3 DNA: TGTGCCAGCAGCTTCTGGTCTAGCGGGGGAGATACGCAGTATTTT
CDR3 protein: CASSFWSSGGDTQYF

D gene: TRBD1
clone size: few
J gene: TRBJ2-1
V gene: TRBV20-1
CDR3 DNA: TGCAGTGCCAGTAACAGGGGGCCGAGCTCCTACAATGAGCAGTTCTTC
CDR3 protein: CSASNRGPSSYNEQFF

D gene: -
clone size: few
J gene: TRBJ1-5
V gene: TRBV29-1
CDR3 DNA: TGCAGCGTGGCTGAACGGCGTGATCAGCCCCAGCATTTT
CDR3 protein: CSVAERRDQPQHF

D gene: TRBD2
clone size: -
J gene: TRBJ2-1
V gene: TRBV6-5
CDR3 DNA: TGTGCCAGCAGTTACGCGGGAGGGCCGGTCAATGAGCAGTTCTTC
CDR3 protein: CASSYAGGPVNEQFF

D gene: TRBD1
clone size: few
J gene: TRBJ1-2
V gene: TRBV20-1
CDR3 DNA: TGCAGTGCTAGGGGACAGAGTTATGGCTACACCTTC
CDR3 protein: CSARGQSYGYTF

D gene: -
clone size: -
J gene: TRBJ1-3
V gene: TRBV7-2
CDR3 DNA: TGTGCCAGCAGCCTACAGGGCCTCTCTGGAAACACCATATATTTT
CDR3 protein: CASSLQGLSGNTIYF

D gene: -
clone size: -
J gene: TRBJ1-2
V gene: TRBV29-1
CDR3 DNA: TGCAGCGTTGAAAGTGAGGGACTTTATGGCTACACCTTC
CDR3 protein: CSVESEGLYGYTF

D gene: -
clone size: -
J gene: TRBJ1-1
V gene: TRBV4-3
CDR3 DNA: TGCGCCAGCAGCCAAGAGTTACCGATGGCTGAAGCTTTCTTT
CDR3 protein: CASSQELPMAEAFF

D gene: TRBD2
clone size: -
J gene: TRBJ2-2
V gene: TRBV10-3
CDR3 DNA: TGTGCCATCAGTGTTGGACTAGCGGGGGTTACCGGGGAGCTGTTTTTT
CDR3 protein: CAISVGLAGVTGELFF

D gene: -
clone size: few
J gene: TRBJ2-1
V gene: TRBV5-1
CDR3 DNA: TGCGCCAGCAGCAACCGGAGGGGGTCGGATGAGCAGTTCTTC
CDR3 protein: CASSNRRGSDEQFF

D gene: -
clone size: few
J gene: TRBJ2-7
V gene: TRBV20-1
CDR3 DNA: TGCAGTGCTCCCTATCAAGGCGAGCAGTACTTC
CDR3 protein: CSAPYQGEQYF

D gene: -
clone size: -
J gene: TRBJ2-2
V gene: TRBV5-4
CDR3 DNA: TGTGCCAGCAGCTTACAAGATCGGACCGGGGAGCTGTTTTTT
CDR3 protein: CASSLQDRTGELFF

D gene: -
clone size: -
J gene: TRBJ2-3
V gene: TRBV10-3
CDR3 DNA: TGTGCCATCAGTGCTCTGCGGGGAGCTAGCACAGATACGCAGTATTTT
CDR3 protein: CAISALRGASTDTQYF

D gene: TRBD2
clone size: -
J gene: TRBJ2-5
V gene: TRBV20-1
CDR3 DNA: TGCAGTGCTAGAGGGGTAGCGGGGGCGCACCAAGAGACCCAGTACTTC
CDR3 protein: CSARGVAGAHQETQYF

D gene: -
clone size: many
J gene: TRBJ1-2
V gene: TRBV12-3/TRBV12-4
CDR3 DNA: TGTGCCAGCACCGGCAGGATGGACCCCTCTAACTATGGCTACACCTTC
CDR3 protein: CASTGRMDPSNYGYTF

D gene: -
clone size: -
J gene: TRBJ2-1
V gene: TRBV5-4
CDR3 DNA: TGTGCCAGCAGCTCCAGGACTTACAGCATAAGGGGGAACTACAATGAGCAGTTCTTC
CDR3 protein: CASSSRTYSIRGNYNEQFF

D gene: -
clone size: many
J gene: TRBJ1-2
V gene: TRBV5-1
CDR3 DNA: TGTGCCAGCAGTCCGGGAAGTGGCTACACCTTC
CDR3 protein: CASSPGSGYTF